The 29 T cell receptor beta chains given below trace back to one sample, sequenced in a study of T cells in Graves' hyperthyroidism and ophthalmopathy. RNA transcripts were the template for amplifying TCR beta CDR3 regions. When the TCR CDR3 underwent first-round RT-PCR, the HTBI primer set was used. A single record per CDR3 protein comes from TCRdb applying MiXCR to the multiplex PCR reads. The data hold about 160,000 distinct CDR3 sequences, with around 8.9% observed a single time. Sequenced: blood. Source of these receptors: a woman aged 18-35 years with Graves' hyperthyroidism that later progressed to Graves' ophthalmopathy.

This clonotype appeared many times. The chain links TRBV12-3 or TRBV12-4 to TRBJ2-1; D unclear. The ends were cut back, 6 bases at V and 2 bases at J, with 14 bases in the middle. The length of the CDR3 is 15 residues. The DNA for the CDR3 is TGTGCCAGCAGCCTTGTGGTTGGGGCCTACAATGAGCAGTTCTTC. It specifies CASSLVVGAYNEQFF.

This clonotype was counted many times. This sequence joins TRBV7-7 and TRBJ2-5, with no clear D. The CDR3 has 15 amino acids. CDR1 is SSHAT, CDR2 FNYEAQ, per germline (reference sequence). The V end lost 5 bases, the J end lost 5 bases, and 18 bases lay between the germline ends. The CDR3 sequence is CASSPGWTVGETQYF. The CDR3 DNA reads TGTGCCAGCAGCCCCGGGTGGACGGTGGGGGAGACCCAGTACTTC.

In this sample, this clonotype turned up many times. The chain employs TRBV7-9 and TRBJ1-4, with D maybe TRBD1 (5 bases). CDR3 length: 13 residues. V was pared by 5 bases and J by 7 bases, with 11 bases between. Germline V CDR1 and CDR2: SEHNR, FQNEAQ (reference sequence). The CDR3 sequence is CASSLQGFEKLFF. The CDR3 region has the DNA TGTGCCAGCAGCCTGCAGGGATTTGAAAAACTGTTTTTT.

This clonotype has at least ten counts. The rearrangement joins TRBV12-3 or TRBV12-4 to TRBJ2-1, with TRBD2 identical over 12 bases. The CDR3 length is 16 residues. V was pared by 6 bases and J by 5 bases, with 8 bases of the junction left unmatched. Here the CDR3 reads CASSNPLAGGDNEQFF. The CDR3 nucleotides read TGTGCCAGCAGCAATCCGCTAGCGGGAGGGGACAATGAGCAGTTCTTC.

There are many counts of this clonotype. The chain is built from TRBV10-3 and TRBJ1-5, with D perhaps TRBD1 (6 bases). CDR1 is ENHRY and CDR2 is SYGVKD in the germline V gene. Trimming removed 3 bases from V and 2 bases from J, with 11 bases in between. CDR3 length: 15 residues. The CDR3 region is CAISDLQGGNQPQHF. CDR3 nucleotides: TGTGCCATCAGTGACCTACAGGGCGGCAATCAGCCCCAGCATTTT.

There are many counts of this clonotype. V and J are TRBV2 and TRBJ1-4; 10 bases match TRBD1. CDR1 and CDR2 from the germline V gene are SNHLY and FYNNEI. The length of the CDR3 is 15 residues. The junction had 8 bases not matched to a gene; V was cut back by 5 bases and J by 8 bases. The CDR3 nucleotides read TGTGCCAGCAGTTTGACGGACAGGGGGAGGGAAAAACTGTTTTTT. It encodes CASSLTDRGREKLFF.

This clonotype was seen ten or more times. The rearrangement uses TRBV19 and TRBJ1-5; D is perhaps TRBD1 (6 bases). CDR3 length: 16 residues. The V end lost 8 bases, the J end lost 1 base, and 18 bases lay between the germline ends. CDR1 LNHDA and CDR2 SQIVND come from the germline V gene (reference sequence). This CDR3 is CASGTGSYPSNQPQHF. CDR3 nucleotide sequence: TGTGCCAGTGGAACAGGGAGTTATCCGAGCAATCAGCCCCAGCATTTT.

The chain carries TRBV2 and TRBJ1-6; the match to TRBD1 covers 8 bases. The CDR3 spans 14 residues. V lost 6 bases, J lost 6 bases, and 4 bases stayed unmatched. Looked up from germline, CDR1 is SNHLY and CDR2 is FYNNEI. Here the CDR3 reads CASRGGTGNSPLHF. The CDR3 DNA reads TGTGCCAGCAGGGGAGGGACAGGTAATTCACCCCTCCACTTT.

In this sample, this clonotype turned up a few times. The chain employs TRBV12-5 and TRBJ2-1; TRBD1 matches 9 bases. Losses at the gene ends were 5 bases for V and 6 bases for J; bases not matched to a gene: 14. CDR1 is LGHNT and CDR2 is FRNRAP in the germline V gene. The CDR3 extends over 17 amino acids. The CDR3 DNA reads as TGTGCTAGTGGTCCCCCCAGGGGACAGGGAGGGGGCAATGAGCAGTTCTTC. Amino acids: CASGPPRGQGGGNEQFF.

This clonotype occurred many times. This rearrangement joins TRBV24-1 to TRBJ2-2; maybe TRBD1 (6 bases). Trimming took 8 bases from V and 3 from J, leaving 6 bases between them. The CDR3 is 12 amino acids. Germline loops: CDR1 KGHDR, CDR2 SFDVKD. The CDR3 here is CATKGDTGELFF. The CDR3 DNA reads as TGTGCCACCAAGGGGGACACCGGGGAGCTGTTTTTT.

V and J are TRBV5-4 and TRBJ2-7; the match to TRBD1 covers 8 bases. The CDR3 consists of 14 residues. The germline gives CDR1 SGHNT, CDR2 YYREEE (reference sequence). V shed 4 bases, J shed 3 bases, and the junction held 6 bases outside the gene matches. Written as DNA, the CDR3 is TGTGCCAGCAGCCCGGGACAGGATCACTACGAGCAGTACTTC. Protein sequence: CASSPGQDHYEQYF.

This clonotype was seen at least ten times. The chain combines TRBV28 with TRBJ2-3; D assignment may be TRBD1 or TRBD2 (5 bases each). The germline CDR1 and CDR2 sequences are MDHEN and SYDVKM. Trimming left V 4 bases short and J 2 bases short, with 16 bases between. The CDR3 length is 16 residues. The CDR3 DNA reads as TGTGCCAGCAGTTCATCGGGGCTCGAGGACACAGATACGCAGTATTTT. Protein sequence: CASSSSGLEDTDTQYF. Drawing the rest from reference TRBV28 and TRBJ2-3, the complete variable domain is DVKVTQSSRYLVKRTGEKVFLECVQDMDHENMFWYRQDPGLGLRLIYFSYDVKMKEKGDIPEGYSVSREKKERFSLILESASTNQTSMYLCASSSSGLEDTDTQYFGPGTRLTVL.

The sample holds many counts of this clonotype. The chain couples TRBV29-1 to TRBJ2-2; D uncertain. CDR1 and CDR2 from the germline V gene are SQVTM and ANQGSEA. Trimming stripped 6 bases from V and 7 bases from J, with 6 bases between. The CDR3 is made up of 10 amino acids. CDR3 region: CSVDNGELFF. CDR3 coding DNA: TGCAGCGTGGATAACGGGGAGCTGTTTTTT.

This clonotype has ten or more counts. The rearrangement joins TRBV16 to TRBJ1-4; tentative D call: TRBD1 (6 bases). Germline lookup yields CDR1 KGHSY and CDR2 FQNENV. Between the trimmed V and J ends, which lost 5 bases and 7 bases, there was a span of 17 bases. CDR3 size: 15 residues. The CDR3 DNA sequence: TGTGCCAGCAGCGTCCTCGCAGGGGCGGTTGAAAAACTGTTTTTT. Its translation: CASSVLAGAVEKLFF.

The sample holds many counts of this clonotype. The chain employs TRBV5-1 and TRBJ2-7; 8 nucleotides align to TRBD1. With 2 bases clipped from V and 3 bases from J, the junction kept 7 bases outside the gene matches. Per germline, CDR1 SGHRS and CDR2 YFSETQ. This CDR3 is 15 amino acids long. CDR3: CASSFFQGAVYEQYF. The DNA for the CDR3 is TGCGCCAGCAGCTTCTTTCAGGGGGCCGTCTACGAGCAGTACTTC.

This clonotype was detected ten times or more. The J gene is TRBJ1-2, the V gene TRBV30; a weak D match, TRBD1 (6 bases). Germline values: CDR1 GTSNPN, CDR2 SVGIG (reference sequence). V was trimmed by 7 bases and J by 2 bases, leaving 20 bases between them. CDR3 length: 15 residues. The CDR3 loop reads CASEWRDTPNYGYTF. In DNA form, the CDR3 reads TGTGCCTCCGAATGGAGGGACACCCCAAACTATGGCTACACCTTC.

At least ten counts were recorded for this clonotype. This chain joins TRBV29-1 and TRBJ2-2, with a possible D match to TRBD1 (5 bases). CDR3 length: 12 residues. The germline CDR1 and CDR2 sequences are SQVTM and ANQGSEA. V lost 4 bases, J lost 4 bases, and 7 bases lay in between. The CDR3 loop is CSVGQRTGELFF. CDR3 nucleotides: TGCAGCGTTGGACAGCGCACCGGGGAGCTGTTTTTT.

This clonotype occurred many times. The junction shows a germline mismatch at one end, possibly a read error. V and J are TRBV6-1 and TRBJ2-5, with D possibly being TRBD2 (7 bases). Germline V CDR1 and CDR2: MNHNS, SASEGT. This CDR3 spans 15 amino acids. CDR3 amino acids: CASREGGGGQETQYF. Here the CDR3 DNA reads TGTGCCAGCAGAGAAGGGGGGGGGGGCCAAGAGACCCAGTACTTC.

This clonotype has a count of ten or more. The V call is TRBV11-2, the J call TRBJ1-5; D uncertain. Germline assignment: CDR1 SGHAT and CDR2 FQNNGV. Between the trimmed V and J ends, which lost 0 bases and 5 bases, there was a span of 8 bases. This CDR3 region has 14 residues. The CDR3 reads CASSLEGSDQPQHF. CDR3 bases: TGTGCCAGCAGCTTAGAGGGGAGTGATCAGCCCCAGCATTTT.

Many counts were recorded for this clonotype. The chain employs TRBV6-1 and TRBJ1-1; 7 positions agree with TRBD1. The CDR3 spans 14 residues. V gave up 5 bases and J gave up 6 bases; unmatched junction bases: 9. The V gene's germline CDR1 is MNHNS and CDR2 SASEGT. As DNA, the CDR3 is TGTGCCAGCAGTACACAGGGGTCGGGTCCTGAAGCTTTCTTT. Translating it yields CASSTQGSGPEAFF.

On this clonotype: Just one base apart from a much larger clone, this may be a read error. The chain is built from TRBV3-1 and TRBJ2-1, with TRBD2 identical over 12 bases. Looked up from germline, CDR1 is LGHDT and CDR2 is YNNKEL (reference sequence). CDR3 size: 14 residues. CDR3 coding DNA: TGTGCCAGCAGCCGGACTAGCGGGGACAATGAGCAGCTCTTC. As protein: CASSRTSGDNEQLF.

In its sample, this clonotype was seen many times. The chain uses TRBV7-2 and TRBJ2-1; 15 bases line up with TRBD2. From germline, CDR1 is SGHTA and CDR2 FQGNSA. The CDR3 consists of 15 residues. V was pared by 1 base and J by 12 bases, with 4 bases of the junction left unmatched. This CDR3 reads CASSLGGLAGGTQFF. CDR3 in DNA: TGTGCCAGCAGCTTAGGGGGACTAGCGGGGGGAACGCAGTTCTTC.

This clonotype was detected a few times. The chain couples TRBV4-1 to TRBJ1-2, with a tentative D call TRBD1 (6 bases). Germline V gene sequence: CDR1 MGHRA, CDR2 YSYEKL. Between the trimmed V and J ends, which lost 1 base and 6 bases, there was a span of 15 bases. This CDR3 is built from 15 residues. CDR3 nucleotide sequence: TGCGCCAGCAGCCAAGCGGCAGGGGAATGGGATGGCTACACCTTC. It is translated as CASSQAAGEWDGYTF.

This clonotype has at least ten counts. The genes are TRBV6-5 and TRBJ1-6; a possible D gene is TRBD1 (6 bases). The V end was cut by 2 bases, the J end by 10 bases, with 12 bases between. This CDR3 is 14 amino acids long. Germline CDR1 is MNHEY and CDR2 is SVGAGI. In DNA form, the CDR3 reads TGTGCCAGCAGTTACGGGCAGGGGAGCTCACCCCTCCACTTT. Its translation is CASSYGQGSSPLHF.

This clonotype was detected many times. V is TRBV20-1 and J is TRBJ1-5; 9 bases map to TRBD1. V lost 6 bases and J lost 4; bases outside the gene matches: 4. CDR3 length: 13 residues. CDR1 and CDR2 (germline): DFQATT, SNEGSKA (reference sequence). In DNA, the CDR3 is TGCAGTGCACCGACAGGGGGAAATCAGCCCCAGCATTTT. This gives the protein CSAPTGGNQPQHF.

Ten or more counts support this clonotype. The V call is TRBV7-9, the J call TRBJ2-5; D unresolved. Germline CDR1 and CDR2: SEHNR and FQNEAQ (reference sequence). Trimming shortened V by 4 bases and J by 5 bases, and 8 bases separated the two germline ends. The CDR3 is 12 amino acids. The CDR3 spells CASSWILETQYF. The CDR3 region has the DNA TGTGCCAGCAGCTGGATACTGGAGACCCAGTACTTC.

This clonotype turned up a few times. The V call is TRBV2, the J call TRBJ1-2; D call uncertain. The V gene lost 2 bases and the J gene lost 5 bases, with 6 bases spanning the gap. Looked up from germline, CDR1 is SNHLY and CDR2 is FYNNEI. The CDR3 runs to 12 residues. The CDR3 is CASSEQVYGYTF. The CDR3 bases are TGTGCCAGCAGTGAACAGGTGTATGGCTACACCTTC.

In this sample, this clonotype turned up many times. The DNA of the CDR3 is TGTGCCAGCAGCCAACTAGCGGGAGGGTCCTACAATGAGCAGTTCTTC. Translating it yields CASSQLAGGSYNEQFF. The chain recombines TRBV2 with TRBJ2-1; 13 nucleotides line up with TRBD2. CDR3 length: 16 residues. The V gene end was trimmed by 6 bases and the J gene end by 1 base; junction bases not matched to a gene: 3. Looked up from germline, CDR1 is SNHLY and CDR2 is FYNNEI.

This clonotype appeared many times. V is TRBV20-1 and J is TRBJ1-5; perhaps TRBD1 as D (6 bases). This CDR3 is 13 amino acids long. CDR1 DFQATT and CDR2 SNEGSKA come from the germline V gene (reference sequence). V was clipped by 4 bases and J by 4 bases, with 11 bases between them. CDR3 protein: CSAMGTTNQPQHF. The CDR3, as DNA: TGCAGTGCTATGGGGACAACTAATCAGCCCCAGCATTTT.